The subject of this entry is one T cell receptor beta chain. The CDR3 totals 11 residues. Trimming pared 11 bases from V and 7 bases from J, leaving 14 bases between. Germline CDR1 and CDR2: SNHLY and FYNNEI. These data originate in a study of blood T cell repertoires in COVID-19. Study-level background: The cDNA or gDNA used as material had been derived from T cells, B-cell-depleted T cells, or PBMCs.

The protocol was immunoSEQ multiplex PCR, while the TCRdb copy is restricted to in-frame clones and leaves out a portion. Of roughly 250,000 clones listed, more than 80% are singletons. Participant reports of clinical history set cohort assignment. Resolution of symptoms, clearance, or two negative PCRs was present in recovered Cohort 3 donors. This chain joins TRBV2 and TRBJ1-1; D is possibly TRBD1 (5 bases). The receptor's source is a woman aged 18-30 years who had recovered from COVID-19. Sequencing used PBMCs or T cells enriched from blood (not recorded which). The CDR3 coding sequence is TGTGCCTCCAGGGAACCGATTGAAGCTTTCTTT. Protein: CASREPIEAFF. Supplemented by reference TRBV2 and TRBJ1-1, the full variable domain reads EPEVTQTPSHQVTQMGQEVILRCVPISNHLYFYWYRQILGQKVEFLVSFYNNEISEKSEIFDDQFSVERPDGSNFTLKIRSTKLEDSAMYFCASREPIEAFFGQGTRLTVV.